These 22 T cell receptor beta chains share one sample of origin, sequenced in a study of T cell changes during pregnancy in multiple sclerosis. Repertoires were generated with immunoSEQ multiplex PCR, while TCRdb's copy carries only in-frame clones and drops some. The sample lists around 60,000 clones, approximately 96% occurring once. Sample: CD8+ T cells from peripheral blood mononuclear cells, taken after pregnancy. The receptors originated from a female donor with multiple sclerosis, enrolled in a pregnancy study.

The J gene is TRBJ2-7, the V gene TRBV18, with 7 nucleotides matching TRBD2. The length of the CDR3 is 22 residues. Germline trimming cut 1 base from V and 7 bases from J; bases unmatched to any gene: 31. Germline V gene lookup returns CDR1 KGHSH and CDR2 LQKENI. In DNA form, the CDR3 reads TGTGCCAGCTCACCACAACTGGCTTCCCTTACCGCTAGCGGAGGGATCCCGGGGGAGCAGTACTTC. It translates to CASSPQLASLTASGGIPGEQYF.

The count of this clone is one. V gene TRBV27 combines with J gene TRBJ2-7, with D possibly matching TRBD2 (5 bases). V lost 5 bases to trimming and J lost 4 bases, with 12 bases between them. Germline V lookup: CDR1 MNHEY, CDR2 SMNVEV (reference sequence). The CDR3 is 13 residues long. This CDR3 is CASSTGLLYEQYF. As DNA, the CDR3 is TGTGCCAGCAGTACCGGACTTCTTTACGAGCAGTACTTC.

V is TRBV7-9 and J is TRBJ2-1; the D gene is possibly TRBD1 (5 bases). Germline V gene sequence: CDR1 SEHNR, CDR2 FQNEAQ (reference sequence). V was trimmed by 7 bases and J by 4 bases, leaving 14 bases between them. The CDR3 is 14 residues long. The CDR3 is CASTEDTNYNEQFF. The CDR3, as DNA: TGTGCCAGCACCGAGGACACAAATTACAATGAGCAGTTCTTC.

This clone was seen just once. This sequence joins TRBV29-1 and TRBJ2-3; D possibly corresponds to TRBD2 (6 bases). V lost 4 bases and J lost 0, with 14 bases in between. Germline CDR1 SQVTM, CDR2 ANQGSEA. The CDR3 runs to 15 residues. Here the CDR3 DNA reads TGCAGCGTTGCCCCGCGCGGGACTAGCACAGATACGCAGTATTTT. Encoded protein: CSVAPRGTSTDTQYF.

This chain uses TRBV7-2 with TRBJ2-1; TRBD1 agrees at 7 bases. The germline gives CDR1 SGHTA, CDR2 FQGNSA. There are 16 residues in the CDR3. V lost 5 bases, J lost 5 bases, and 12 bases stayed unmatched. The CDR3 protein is CASSTTDRIGNNEQFF. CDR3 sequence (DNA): TGTGCCAGCAGCACAACGGACAGGATTGGGAACAATGAGCAGTTCTTC.

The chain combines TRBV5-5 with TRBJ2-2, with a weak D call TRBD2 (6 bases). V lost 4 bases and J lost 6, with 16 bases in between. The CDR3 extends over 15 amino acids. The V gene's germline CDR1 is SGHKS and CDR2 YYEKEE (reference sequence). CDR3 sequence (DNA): TGTGCCAGCAGCCAGTCTCGCGGGGTTCCCGGGGAGCTGTTTTTT. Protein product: CASSQSRGVPGELFF.

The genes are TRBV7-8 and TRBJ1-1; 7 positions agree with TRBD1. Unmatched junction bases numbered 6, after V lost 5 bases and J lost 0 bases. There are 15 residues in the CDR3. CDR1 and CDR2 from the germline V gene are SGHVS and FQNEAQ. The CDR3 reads CASSITGQMNTEAFF. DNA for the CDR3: TGTGCCAGCAGCATCACGGGACAGATGAACACTGAAGCTTTCTTT. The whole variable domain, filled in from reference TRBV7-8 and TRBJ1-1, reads GAGVSQSPRYKVAKRGQDVALRCDPISGHVSLFWYQQALGQGPEFLTYFQNEAQLDKSGLPSDRFFAERPEGSVSTLKIQRTQQEDSAVYLCASSITGQMNTEAFFGQGTRLTVV.

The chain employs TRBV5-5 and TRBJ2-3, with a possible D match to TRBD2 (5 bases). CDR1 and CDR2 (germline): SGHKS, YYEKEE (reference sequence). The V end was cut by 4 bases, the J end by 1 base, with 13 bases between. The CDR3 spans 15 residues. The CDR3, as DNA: TGTGCCAGCAGCGACGGGGTGTCTGGCACAGATACGCAGTATTTT. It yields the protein CASSDGVSGTDTQYF.

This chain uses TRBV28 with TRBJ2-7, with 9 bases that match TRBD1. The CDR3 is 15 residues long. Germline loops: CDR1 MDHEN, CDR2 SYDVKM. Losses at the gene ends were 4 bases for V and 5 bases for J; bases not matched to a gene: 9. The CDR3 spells CASSYRGLKANEQYF. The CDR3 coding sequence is TGTGCCAGCAGTTACAGGGGGCTCAAGGCCAACGAGCAGTACTTC.

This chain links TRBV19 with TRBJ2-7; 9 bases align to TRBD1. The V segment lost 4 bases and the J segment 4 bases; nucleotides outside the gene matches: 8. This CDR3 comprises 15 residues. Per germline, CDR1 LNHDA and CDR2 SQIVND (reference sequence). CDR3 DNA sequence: TGTGCCAGTAGTAACACCGGGACAGGGATTTACGAGCAGTACTTC. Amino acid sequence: CASSNTGTGIYEQYF.

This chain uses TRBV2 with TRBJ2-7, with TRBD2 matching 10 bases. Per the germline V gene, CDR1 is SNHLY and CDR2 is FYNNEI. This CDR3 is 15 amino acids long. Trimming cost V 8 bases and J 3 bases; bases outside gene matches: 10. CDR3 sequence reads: CASAELAGDHYEQYF. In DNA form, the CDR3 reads TGTGCCAGCGCCGAGCTAGCGGGAGACCACTACGAGCAGTACTTC.

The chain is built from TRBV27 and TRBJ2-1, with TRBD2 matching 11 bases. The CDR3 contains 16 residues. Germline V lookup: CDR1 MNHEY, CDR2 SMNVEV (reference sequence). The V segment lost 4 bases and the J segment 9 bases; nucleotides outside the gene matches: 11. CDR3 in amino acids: CASSSGTSGCFGEQFF. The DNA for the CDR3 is TGTGCCAGCAGTTCCGGGACTAGCGGATGTTTCGGTGAGCAGTTCTTC.

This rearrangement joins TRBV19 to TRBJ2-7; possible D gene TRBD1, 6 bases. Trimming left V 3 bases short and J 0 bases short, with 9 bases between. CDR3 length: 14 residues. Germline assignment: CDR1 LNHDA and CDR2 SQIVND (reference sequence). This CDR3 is CASSIGTSSYEQYF. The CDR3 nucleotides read TGTGCCAGTAGTATCGGGACAAGCTCCTACGAGCAGTACTTC.

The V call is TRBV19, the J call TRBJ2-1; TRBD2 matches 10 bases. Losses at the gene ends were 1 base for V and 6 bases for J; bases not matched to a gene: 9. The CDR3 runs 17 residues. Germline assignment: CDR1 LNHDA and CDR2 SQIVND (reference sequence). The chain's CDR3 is CASSIGIGLAVSNEQFF. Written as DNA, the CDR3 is TGTGCCAGTAGTATAGGAATCGGACTAGCGGTGTCCAATGAGCAGTTCTTC.

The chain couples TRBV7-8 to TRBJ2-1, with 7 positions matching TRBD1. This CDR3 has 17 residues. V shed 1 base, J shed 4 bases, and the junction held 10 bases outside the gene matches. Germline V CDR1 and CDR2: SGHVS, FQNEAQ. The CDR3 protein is CASSLDLTGVGYNEQFF. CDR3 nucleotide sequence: TGTGCCAGCAGCTTAGATTTAACAGGGGTTGGGTACAATGAGCAGTTCTTC.

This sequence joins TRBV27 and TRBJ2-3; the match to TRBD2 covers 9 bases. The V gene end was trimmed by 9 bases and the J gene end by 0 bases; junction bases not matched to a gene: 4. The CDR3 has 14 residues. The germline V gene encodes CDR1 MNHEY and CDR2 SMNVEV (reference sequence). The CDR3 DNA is TGTGCCAGTCAGCGGGAGGCTAGCACAGATACGCAGTATTTT. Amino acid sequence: CASQREASTDTQYF.

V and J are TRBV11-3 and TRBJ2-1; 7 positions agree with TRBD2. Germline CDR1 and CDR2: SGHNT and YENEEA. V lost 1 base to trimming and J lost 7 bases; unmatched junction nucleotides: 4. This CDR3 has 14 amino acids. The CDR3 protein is CASSLVGSGNEQFF. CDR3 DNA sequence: TGTGCCAGCAGCTTAGTGGGTAGCGGGAATGAGCAGTTCTTC. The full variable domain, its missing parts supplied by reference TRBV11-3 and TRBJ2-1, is EAGVVQSPRYKIIEKKQPVAFWCNPISGHNTLYWYLQNLGQGPELLIRYENEEAVDDSQLPKDRFSAERLKGVDSTLKIQPAELGDSAVYLCASSLVGSGNEQFFGPGTRLTVL.

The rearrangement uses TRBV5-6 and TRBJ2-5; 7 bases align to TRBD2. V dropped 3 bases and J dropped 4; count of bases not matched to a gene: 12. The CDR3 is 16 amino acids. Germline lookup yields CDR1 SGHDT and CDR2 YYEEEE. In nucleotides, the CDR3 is TGTGCCAGCAGCTCATCTCGAATAGCGGGTCGAGAGACCCAGTACTTC. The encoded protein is CASSSSRIAGRETQYF. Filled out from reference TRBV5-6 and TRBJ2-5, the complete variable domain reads DAGVTQSPTHLIKTRGQQVTLRCSPKSGHDTVSWYQQALGQGPQFIFQYYEEEERQRGNFPDRFSGHQFPNYSSELNVNALLLGDSALYLCASSSSRIAGRETQYFGPGTRLLVL.

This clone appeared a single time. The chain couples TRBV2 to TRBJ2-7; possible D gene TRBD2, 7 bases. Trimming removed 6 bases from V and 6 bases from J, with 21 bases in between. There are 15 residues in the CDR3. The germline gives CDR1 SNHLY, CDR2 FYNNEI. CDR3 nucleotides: TGTGCCAGCAGAGCCCGGGGGGCCCTAGAGACCGAGCAGTACTTC. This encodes CASRARGALETEQYF.

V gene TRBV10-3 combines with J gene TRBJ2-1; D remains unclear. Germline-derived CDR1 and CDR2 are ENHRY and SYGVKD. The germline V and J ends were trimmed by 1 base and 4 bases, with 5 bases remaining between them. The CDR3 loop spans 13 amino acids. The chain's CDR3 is CAISEFQYNEQFF. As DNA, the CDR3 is TGTGCCATCAGTGAGTTTCAGTACAATGAGCAGTTCTTC.

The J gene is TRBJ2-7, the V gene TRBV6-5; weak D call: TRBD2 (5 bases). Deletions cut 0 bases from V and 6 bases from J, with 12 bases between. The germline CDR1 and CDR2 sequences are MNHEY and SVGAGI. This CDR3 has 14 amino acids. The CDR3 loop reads CASSYSVKGVEQYF. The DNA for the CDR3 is TGTGCCAGCAGTTACTCGGTGAAGGGAGTCGAGCAGTACTTC.

The CDR3 region is CASSLTGGQDYGYTF. Here the CDR3 DNA reads TGTGCCAGCAGCTTAACAGGGGGCCAAGACTATGGCTACACCTTC. The rearrangement uses TRBV11-2 and TRBJ1-2; 9 bases are a match to TRBD1. Germline CDR1 reads SGHAT; CDR2 reads FQNNGV. Unmatched junction bases numbered 4, after V lost 2 bases and J lost 3 bases. CDR3 length: 15 amino acids.